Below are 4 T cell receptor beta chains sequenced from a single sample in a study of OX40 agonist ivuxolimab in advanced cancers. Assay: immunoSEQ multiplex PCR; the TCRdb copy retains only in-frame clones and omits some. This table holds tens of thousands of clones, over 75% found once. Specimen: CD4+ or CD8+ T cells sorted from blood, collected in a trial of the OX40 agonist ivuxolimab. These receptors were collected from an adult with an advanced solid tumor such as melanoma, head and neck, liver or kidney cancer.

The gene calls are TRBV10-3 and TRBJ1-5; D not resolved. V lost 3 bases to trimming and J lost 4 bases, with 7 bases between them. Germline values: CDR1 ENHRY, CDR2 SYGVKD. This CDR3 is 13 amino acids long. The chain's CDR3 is CAISDTQNQPQHF. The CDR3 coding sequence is TGTGCCATCAGTGATACGCAGAATCAGCCCCAGCATTTT.

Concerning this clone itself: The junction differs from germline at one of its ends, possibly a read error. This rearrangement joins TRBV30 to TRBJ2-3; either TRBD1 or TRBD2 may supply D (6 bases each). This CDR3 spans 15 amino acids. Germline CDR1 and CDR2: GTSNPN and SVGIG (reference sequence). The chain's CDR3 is CAWSVHGGGTDTRYF. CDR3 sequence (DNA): TGTGCCTGGAGTGTACACGGGGGCGGCACAGATACGCGGTATTTT. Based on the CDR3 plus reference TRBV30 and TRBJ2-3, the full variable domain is SQTIHQWPATLVQPVGSPLSLECTVEGTSNPNLYWYRQAAGRGLQLLFYSVGIGQISSEVPQNLSASRPQDRQFILSSKKLLLSDSGFYLCAWSVHGGGTDTRYFGPGTRLTVL.

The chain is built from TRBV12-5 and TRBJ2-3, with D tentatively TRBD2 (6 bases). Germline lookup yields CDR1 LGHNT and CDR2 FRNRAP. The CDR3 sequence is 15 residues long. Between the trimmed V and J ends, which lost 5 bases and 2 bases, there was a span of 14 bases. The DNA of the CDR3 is TGTGCTAGTGGTCGTACCGGGAGCCACACAGATACGCAGTATTTT. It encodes CASGRTGSHTDTQYF.

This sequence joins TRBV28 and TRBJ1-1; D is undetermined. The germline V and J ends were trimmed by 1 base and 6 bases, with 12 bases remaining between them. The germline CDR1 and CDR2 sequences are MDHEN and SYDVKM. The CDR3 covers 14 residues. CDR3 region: CASSLFWKASEAFF. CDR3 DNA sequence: TGTGCCAGCAGTTTATTCTGGAAGGCTTCTGAAGCTTTCTTT.